Presented here are 18 T cell receptor beta chains from one specimen sequenced in a study of STAT3 mutations in large granular lymphocyte leukemia. Study results and limitations: In T-cell large granular lymphocyte leukemia, about half of patients showed multiple immunodominant subclonotypes.

Their antigen targets remain unknown. Here immunoSEQ multiplex PCR was the method, and the copy in TCRdb shows in-frame clones only, minus some. This sample's table reports 2,000 to 3,000 clones. The source material was PBMCs. These receptor sequences come from a human donor with T large granular lymphocyte leukemia. The donor label of this sample is uncertain. Some clones in this sample may be carry-over from other donors' samples.

Concerning this clone: The CDR3 carries no conserved terminal phenylalanine or tryptophan, so it likely arises from a read error. The DNA is left out, because the CDR3 cannot be placed on it with certainty; the CDR3 is given as TCRdb lists it. The genes are TRBV20-1 and TRBJ1-5; the listed D gene, TRBD1, was not tested against the DNA. The CDR3 sequence runs 10 residues, both termini included. In germline, CDR1 is DFQATT, CDR2 SNEGSKA (reference sequence). This chain's CDR3 is CSARDVGNQP.

Notes on this clone: The CDR3 carries no conserved terminal phenylalanine or tryptophan, so it likely arises from a read error. It is unclear where the CDR3 begins or ends on the DNA, so no DNA is shown, and the CDR3 is as TCRdb lists it. The J gene is TRBJ2-5, the V gene TRBV2; the table names TRBD1, a call not compared with the DNA. From germline, CDR1 is SNHLY and CDR2 FYNNEI. The CDR3 is made up of 10 amino acids, end residues included. CDR3 loop: CASSGQPIET.

On this clone itself: The conserved final phenylalanine or tryptophan is absent from the CDR3, which likely points to a read error. The limits of the CDR3 on the DNA are not certain, so only TCRdb's listed CDR3 is given. The V gene is TRBV10-3, the J gene TRBJ2-3; TRBD2, the D gene given by the table, was not confirmed from the DNA. Germline V CDR1 and CDR2: ENHRY, SYGVKD. The length of the CDR3 is 12 amino acids, counting both ends. The CDR3 spells CAISESKRGTDT.

A remark on this clone: The CDR3 does not close with the conserved phenylalanine or tryptophan, likely indicating a read error. The DNA is left out, because the CDR3 cannot be placed on it with certainty; the CDR3 is given as TCRdb lists it. The CDR3 here is CASSPRRDALSGANV. The rearrangement uses TRBV18 and TRBJ2-6; the table gives TRBD1 as D, unverified against the DNA. 15 amino acids form the CDR3, both terminal residues included. Per the germline V gene, CDR1 is KGHSH and CDR2 is LQKENI.

Regarding this clone: Since no conserved phenylalanine or tryptophan closes the CDR3, a read error is the likely cause. It is unclear where the CDR3 begins or ends on the DNA, so no DNA is shown, and the CDR3 is as TCRdb lists it. J is TRBJ2-1 and V is TRBV30; the table's D gene call, TRBD1, was not cross checked with the DNA. Including both end residues, the CDR3 is 12 amino acids long. Per the germline V gene, CDR1 is GTSNPN and CDR2 is SVGIG (reference sequence). This CDR3 is CAWSPTVGTGSR.

Concerning this clone: This likely comes from a read error, as the CDR3 has no conserved phenylalanine or tryptophan at its end. The limits of the CDR3 on the DNA are not certain, so only TCRdb's listed CDR3 is given. V is TRBV19 and J is TRBJ1-4; the table names TRBD1, a call not compared with the DNA. CDR1 and CDR2 from the germline V gene are LNHDA and SQIVND (reference sequence). The CDR3 is 9 amino acids long, termini counted. CDR3 sequence reads: CASRGAVEK.

Remarks on this clone: No conserved phenylalanine or tryptophan ends this CDR3, so it is likely a read error. The DNA is left out, because the CDR3 cannot be placed on it with certainty; the CDR3 is given as TCRdb lists it. The chain combines TRBV7-2 with TRBJ1-2; the D call TRBD1 from the table was never checked on the DNA. The CDR3 is made up of 10 amino acids, end residues included. CDR1 SGHTA and CDR2 FQGNSA come from the germline V gene. The CDR3 reads CASSPTTGEG.

On this clone: The conserved phenylalanine or tryptophan is not found at the CDR3 terminus, so this likely reflects a read error. Because the CDR3's place on the DNA is in doubt, the DNA is left out and the CDR3 is given as listed by TCRdb. J is TRBJ1-4 and V is TRBV19; TRBD1, as called in the table, went unchecked against the DNA. Looked up from germline, CDR1 is LNHDA and CDR2 is SQIVND (reference sequence). The CDR3 is 13 amino acids in total, end residues counted. The CDR3 reads CASSPGTGYSNEK.

A remark on this clone: This likely comes from a read error, as the CDR3 has no conserved phenylalanine or tryptophan at its end. The DNA is omitted, as the CDR3 cannot be located on it reliably, and the CDR3 follows TCRdb's listing. This chain joins TRBV2 and TRBJ1-5; the D call of TRBD1 is as the table states it, not checked on the DNA. The CDR3 is 11 residues long, ends included. Germline loops: CDR1 SNHLY, CDR2 FYNNEI. The CDR3 region is CASRRGLSNQP.

About this clone itself: Because the CDR3 is missing its conserved closing phenylalanine or tryptophan, this is likely a read error. The DNA is left out, because the CDR3 cannot be placed on it with certainty; the CDR3 is given as TCRdb lists it. The rearrangement uses TRBV19 and TRBJ1-1; TRBD1, the table's D call, was not compared with the DNA. The CDR3 spans 13 amino acids, including both terminal residues. Germline CDR1 and CDR2: LNHDA and SQIVND (reference sequence). This CDR3 is CASSPGARGGRDE.

On this clone: The missing conserved phenylalanine or tryptophan at the end of this CDR3 makes a read error likely. It is unclear where the CDR3 begins or ends on the DNA, so no DNA is shown, and the CDR3 is as TCRdb lists it. The chain employs TRBV11-2 and TRBJ2-3; the D call of TRBD1 is as the table states it, not checked on the DNA. CDR1 SGHAT and CDR2 FQNNGV come from the germline V gene. Termini included, the CDR3 measures 11 amino acids. CDR3: CASSLDLPTDT.

Comment on this clone: The CDR3 does not end in the conserved phenylalanine or tryptophan, so this is likely a read error. The limits of the CDR3 on the DNA are not certain, so only TCRdb's listed CDR3 is given. The chain recombines TRBV11-2 with TRBJ2-5; no DNA check was done on the table's D call, TRBD2. The CDR3 is 10 amino acids long, termini counted. Per the germline V gene, CDR1 is SGHAT and CDR2 is FQNNGV. The CDR3 here is CASGFGERET.

Comments on this clone: The CDR3 end shows no conserved phenylalanine or tryptophan, and so a read error is likely. Because the CDR3's place on the DNA is in doubt, the DNA is left out and the CDR3 is given as listed by TCRdb. This sequence joins TRBV20-1 and TRBJ1-1; TRBD1 is taken as the D call from the table, unchecked against the DNA. From germline, CDR1 is DFQATT and CDR2 SNEGSKA (reference sequence). A total of 12 residues make up the CDR3, ends included. CDR3 region: CSAPDRVVFGTE.

Worth noting for this clone: The missing conserved phenylalanine or tryptophan at the end of this CDR3 makes a read error likely. The DNA is left out, because the CDR3 cannot be placed on it with certainty; the CDR3 is given as TCRdb lists it. J is TRBJ1-5 and V is TRBV11-2. The CDR3 has 10 amino acids, counting both end residues. Germline assignment: CDR1 SGHAT and CDR2 FQNNGV. Here the CDR3 reads CASSTTRGQP.

In the case of this clone: No conserved phenylalanine or tryptophan is present at the end of the CDR3, so a read error is the likely explanation. The DNA is omitted, as the CDR3 cannot be located on it reliably, and the CDR3 follows TCRdb's listing. V is TRBV11-2 and J is TRBJ2-5; the listed D gene, TRBD2, was not tested against the DNA. The V gene's germline CDR1 is SGHAT and CDR2 FQNNGV. The CDR3 has 12 amino acids, counting both end residues. CDR3 amino acids: CASSLGAGGRET.

Comments on this clone: In this CDR3 the conserved last residue, phenylalanine or tryptophan, is missing, so a read error is likely. It is unclear where the CDR3 begins or ends on the DNA, so no DNA is shown, and the CDR3 is as TCRdb lists it. This rearrangement joins TRBV7-9 to TRBJ1-2; whether TRBD1, the table's D call, matches the DNA was not checked. The CDR3 sequence runs 10 residues, both termini included. Germline assignment: CDR1 SEHNR and CDR2 FQNEAQ (reference sequence). The CDR3 spells CASSLVPGEG.

As regards this clone: The conserved final phenylalanine or tryptophan is absent from the CDR3, which likely points to a read error. Because the CDR3's place on the DNA is in doubt, the DNA is left out and the CDR3 is given as listed by TCRdb. This chain uses TRBV19 with TRBJ2-2; the DNA was not used to check the table's D call, TRBD1. The germline gives CDR1 LNHDA, CDR2 SQIVND (reference sequence). The CDR3 contains 12 residues when both ends are counted. The chain's CDR3 is CASRGGQSISGE.

Comments on this clone: Given the absence of the conserved phenylalanine or tryptophan at the CDR3 end, a read error is likely. It is unclear where the CDR3 begins or ends on the DNA, so no DNA is shown, and the CDR3 is as TCRdb lists it. The CDR3 reads CSAREWSATDT. This chain uses TRBV20-1 with TRBJ2-3; no DNA check was done on the table's D call, TRBD1. The length of the CDR3 is 11 amino acids, counting both ends. Per germline, CDR1 DFQATT and CDR2 SNEGSKA (reference sequence).